The 5 T cell receptor beta chains presented below share a single source sample, sequenced in a study of OX40 agonist ivuxolimab in advanced cancers. The repertoire was sequenced with immunoSEQ multiplex PCR; TCRdb's copy has only in-frame clones and lacks some. The data contain more than 9,500 clones, around four fifths of them singletons. The source was CD4+ or CD8+ T cells sorted from blood, collected in a trial of the OX40 agonist ivuxolimab. The source of these receptors is an adult with an advanced solid tumor such as melanoma, head and neck, liver or kidney cancer.

V usage is TRBV6-6 and J usage is TRBJ1-2, with 8 bases matching TRBD1. Germline trimming cut 2 bases from V and 5 bases from J; bases unmatched to any gene: 4. CDR3 size: 14 residues. Per the germline V gene, CDR1 is MNHNY and CDR2 is SVGAGI (reference sequence). The CDR3 spells CASSYGDRRYGYTF. CDR3 sequence (DNA): TGTGCCAGCAGTTACGGGGACAGGCGTTATGGCTACACCTTC.

The chain is built from TRBV7-9 and TRBJ2-2, with 7 bases lining up with TRBD2. V lost 1 base, J lost 8 bases, and 7 bases stayed unmatched. There are 15 residues in the CDR3. The germline V gene has CDR1 SEHNR and CDR2 FQNEAQ (reference sequence). This chain's CDR3 is CASSLGLAELGELFF. Written as DNA, the CDR3 is TGTGCCAGCAGCTTAGGGCTAGCGGAACTAGGGGAGCTGTTTTTT.

This chain joins TRBV6-6 and TRBJ1-4; D might be TRBD1 (5 bases). The CDR3 has 14 residues. The V and J ends lost 4 bases and 6 bases respectively, with 12 bases between them. CDR1 is MNHNY and CDR2 is SVGAGI in the germline V gene (reference sequence). Written as DNA, the CDR3 is TGTGCCAGCAGTTTATTGGGAGGGGATGAAAAACTGTTTTTT. Protein: CASSLLGGDEKLFF.

The J gene is TRBJ2-7, the V gene TRBV30; maybe TRBD1 (6 bases). The CDR3 covers 14 residues. Trimming pared 3 bases from V and 0 bases from J, leaving 12 bases between. Per germline, CDR1 GTSNPN and CDR2 SVGIG (reference sequence). The DNA for the CDR3 is TGTGCCTGGAGCAGAGGGGGAATCTCCTACGAGCAGTACTTC. This translates into CAWSRGGISYEQYF.

This clone was found a few times. The V call is TRBV7-3, the J call TRBJ2-3; 14 bases map to TRBD2. The CDR3 has 15 residues. CDR1 and CDR2 from the germline V gene are SGHTA and FQGTGA. V trimming: 2 bases; J trimming: 5 bases; junction bases outside the gene matches: 0. CDR3 sequence reads: CASSLGLAGGDTQYF. The CDR3 coding sequence is TGTGCCAGCAGCTTAGGACTAGCGGGAGGAGATACGCAGTATTTT. Complete variable domain (other parts from reference TRBV7-3 and TRBJ2-3): GAGVSQTPSNKVTEKGKYVELRCDPISGHTALYWYRQSLGQGPEFLIYFQGTGAADDSGLPNDRFFAVRPEGSVSTLKIQRTERGDSAVYLCASSLGLAGGDTQYFGPGTRLTVL.